The 5 T cell receptor beta chains given below trace back to one sample, sequenced in a study of OX40 agonist ivuxolimab in advanced cancers. Receptors were amplified or captured by the immunoSEQ multiplex PCR assay. Not all clones reach the TCRdb copy of this immuneACCESS table, which keeps in-frame sequences only. Checked studies attribute under half of the gap to unresolved V genes and leave the rest unexplained. The sample table shows about 130,000 clones, and approximately 90% are seen once. Jointly, the top ten make up 0.7% to 0.85% of the sample. The source material was CD4+ or CD8+ T cells sorted from blood, sampled in a trial of the OX40 agonist ivuxolimab. These receptors were taken from an adult with an advanced solid tumor such as melanoma, head and neck, liver or kidney cancer.

V usage is TRBV18 and J usage is TRBJ2-5; D is uncertain. Trimming shortened V by 0 bases and J by 4 bases, and 9 bases separated the two germline ends. CDR3 size: 14 residues. CDR1 is KGHSH and CDR2 is LQKENI in the germline V gene. The CDR3 DNA reads as TGTGCCAGCTCACCACCCGGCAGCTCAGAGACCCAGTACTTC. Amino acids: CASSPPGSSETQYF.

The V gene is TRBV7-2, the J gene TRBJ2-3, with TRBD1 as a possible D gene (6 bases). V was shortened by 1 base and J by 6 bases, with 17 bases between the two germline ends. Per the germline V gene, CDR1 is SGHTA and CDR2 is FQGNSA. The CDR3 is made up of 16 amino acids. The CDR3 spells CASSLGGQNSPDTQYF. Written as DNA, the CDR3 is TGTGCCAGCAGCTTAGGAGGACAGAATAGTCCCGATACGCAGTATTTT.

This rearrangement joins TRBV15 to TRBJ1-2; D gene unclear. CDR3 length equals 15 residues. CDR1 and CDR2 (germline): LNHNV, YYDKDF (reference sequence). Trimming left V 1 base short and J 8 bases short, with 17 bases between. In nucleotides, the CDR3 is TGTGCCACCAGCAGAGGCGTGGACGGCGCGGGCGGCTACACCTTC. It translates to CATSRGVDGAGGYTF.

The chain couples TRBV6-5 to TRBJ1-2, with D possibly TRBD1 on 6 matching bases. V was cut by 7 bases and J by 8 bases, with 23 bases left in between. Germline values: CDR1 MNHEY, CDR2 SVGAGI. The CDR3 contains 15 residues. The CDR3 DNA follows: TGTGCCAGCACCCACGGGGGGGCAGGGAATCACGGCTACACCTTC. As protein: CASTHGGAGNHGYTF.

This clone was found a few times. The rearrangement uses TRBV29-1 and TRBJ1-1, with D possibly matching TRBD1 (5 bases). The ends were cut back, 3 bases at V and 6 bases at J, with 14 bases in the middle. Germline CDR1 and CDR2: SQVTM and ANQGSEA. CDR3 length: 13 residues. The CDR3 reads CSVEGRPGSEAFF. The CDR3 DNA reads TGCAGCGTTGAGGGACGGCCAGGCTCTGAAGCTTTCTTT.